The 20 T cell receptor beta chains given below trace back to one sample, sequenced in a study of CD8 T cells in Susac syndrome. RNA totalling about 0.45 to 1 ug underwent reverse transcription with random hexamers. TCRdb processed the immunoSEQ multiplex PCR reads anew with MiXCR; each CDR3 protein has one entry. This sample has more than 95,000 distinct CDR3 sequences, with around 94% found just once. Sequences were obtained from CD4+ T cells from PBMCs. These receptors originate from a human donor in good health.

This chain joins TRBV7-2 and TRBJ2-1; D perhaps matches TRBD2 (6 bases). The CDR3 runs 16 residues. The germline gives CDR1 SGHTA, CDR2 FQGNSA. V was pared by 2 bases and J by 7 bases, with 18 bases between. CDR3 residues: CASSLSGTRLLNEQFF. CDR3 in DNA: TGTGCCAGCAGCTTATCTGGGACTCGTCTTTTGAATGAGCAGTTCTTC.

The genes are TRBV15 and TRBJ1-4; 9 bases are shared with TRBD1. Germline CDR1 reads LNHNV; CDR2 reads YYDKDF (reference sequence). V shed 2 bases and J 3 bases; nucleotides not matched to a gene: 4. This CDR3 has 16 residues. The CDR3 protein is CATSRSGQGPNEKLFF. The CDR3 DNA reads as TGTGCCACCAGCAGATCAGGACAGGGGCCTAATGAAAAACTGTTTTTT.

V is TRBV18 and J is TRBJ2-4; D possibly matches TRBD1 or TRBD2 (5 bases each). Trimming pared 0 bases from V and 1 base from J, leaving 10 bases between. This CDR3 region has 16 residues. CDR1 KGHSH and CDR2 LQKENI come from the germline V gene. CDR3 nucleotides: TGTGCCAGCTCACCACCGCTAGCAGGGGCCAAAAACATTCAGTACTTC. This encodes CASSPPLAGAKNIQYF. Looking up the rest from reference TRBV18 and TRBJ2-4 gives the full variable domain: NAGVMQNPRHLVRRRGQEARLRCSPMKGHSHVYWYRQLPEEGLKFMVYLQKENIIDESGMPKERFSAEFPKEGPSILRIQQVVRGDSAAYFCASSPPLAGAKNIQYFGAGTRLSVL.

The chain links TRBV7-9 to TRBJ1-1; perhaps TRBD1 as D (5 bases). Germline CDR1 reads SEHNR; CDR2 reads FQNEAQ (reference sequence). Between the trimmed V and J ends, which lost 1 base and 10 bases, there was a span of 10 bases. The CDR3 is 12 amino acids. The CDR3 loop is CASSLGDRGAFF. The CDR3 coding sequence is TGTGCCAGCAGCTTAGGGGACCGCGGAGCTTTCTTT.

This rearrangement joins TRBV29-1 to TRBJ2-7; TRBD2 is a possible D gene (7 bases). Germline values: CDR1 SQVTM, CDR2 ANQGSEA. The CDR3 loop spans 15 amino acids. Between the trimmed V and J ends, which lost 0 bases and 4 bases, there was a span of 16 bases. CDR3 DNA: TGCAGCGTTGAAGATCCGGGGGGCAGTCATTACGAGCAGTACTTC. Translated, it gives CSVEDPGGSHYEQYF.

The chain joins TRBV20-1 to TRBJ2-5; TRBD2 matches 12 bases. The CDR3 contains 17 residues. V shed 0 bases and J 5 bases; nucleotides not matched to a gene: 10. Per the germline V gene, CDR1 is DFQATT and CDR2 is SNEGSKA (reference sequence). CDR3 loop: CSARDQLAGGPGETQYF. In DNA, the CDR3 is TGCAGTGCTAGAGATCAGCTAGCGGGAGGGCCGGGGGAGACCCAGTACTTC.

The chain couples TRBV5-1 to TRBJ2-1; D is perhaps TRBD2 (7 bases). Looked up from germline, CDR1 is SGHRS and CDR2 is YFSETQ. The CDR3 extends over 14 amino acids. Deletions cut 1 base from V and 8 bases from J, with 13 bases between. The CDR3 loop is CASSLRGSGDEQFF. The CDR3 DNA is TGCGCCAGCAGCTTGAGGGGGAGCGGGGATGAGCAGTTCTTC.

The chain joins TRBV20-1 to TRBJ2-3; 14 bases match TRBD2. V shed 6 bases, J shed 2 bases, and the junction held 10 bases outside the gene matches. This CDR3 has 17 amino acids. CDR1 and CDR2 from the germline V gene are DFQATT and SNEGSKA (reference sequence). This chain's CDR3 is CSAVGLAGGGYTDTQYF. CDR3 sequence (DNA): TGCAGTGCGGTTGGACTAGCGGGGGGCGGTTACACAGATACGCAGTATTTT.

The V call is TRBV28, the J call TRBJ2-1, with TRBD1 as a possible D gene (6 bases). Per the germline V gene, CDR1 is MDHEN and CDR2 is SYDVKM. The CDR3 runs to 10 residues. V lost 10 bases and J 9 bases, leaving 10 bases between the germline ends. The CDR3 sequence: CATYRAEQFF. The CDR3, as DNA: TGTGCCACCTACAGGGCTGAGCAGTTCTTC.

The chain carries TRBV20-1 and TRBJ2-6; the D call may be TRBD1 or TRBD2 (6 bases each). V lost 5 bases, J lost 2 bases, and 13 bases lay in between. Germline V lookup: CDR1 DFQATT, CDR2 SNEGSKA (reference sequence). The CDR3 spans 15 residues. CDR3 DNA: TGCAGTGCTCTCGAGGGGGGAACTGGGGCCAACGTCCTGACTTTC. Encoded protein: CSALEGGTGANVLTF.

The J gene is TRBJ2-3, the V gene TRBV29-1; TRBD2 aligns across 10 bases. The V segment lost 8 bases and the J segment 1 base; nucleotides outside the gene matches: 6. The CDR3 runs to 14 residues. Germline values: CDR1 SQVTM, CDR2 ANQGSEA. DNA for the CDR3: TGCAGCTCCACCGGGACTAGCGGCACAGATACGCAGTATTTT. Encoded protein: CSSTGTSGTDTQYF.

The V gene is TRBV7-9, the J gene TRBJ1-5; D is unresolved. CDR3 length: 13 amino acids. Trimming took off 2 bases at V and 7 bases at J, with 9 bases between the two ends. Germline values: CDR1 SEHNR, CDR2 FQNEAQ (reference sequence). Here the CDR3 reads CASSLLAQQPQHF. DNA of the CDR3: TGTGCCAGCAGCTTACTGGCCCAACAGCCCCAGCATTTT.

This chain links TRBV4-1 with TRBJ2-5; 8 nucleotides align to TRBD2. The ends lost 0 bases at V and 5 bases at J; junction bases unmatched: 11. CDR1 is MGHRA, CDR2 YSYEKL, per germline. The CDR3 is 17 amino acids. The CDR3 loop reads CASSQDVPGTSGETQYF. CDR3 sequence (DNA): TGCGCCAGCAGCCAAGATGTACCAGGGACTAGTGGGGAGACCCAGTACTTC.

The V gene is TRBV3-1, the J gene TRBJ2-7, with D unresolved. The V end lost 1 base, the J end lost 3 bases, and 7 bases lay between the germline ends. This CDR3 region has 13 residues. Germline CDR1 is LGHDT and CDR2 is YNNKEL (reference sequence). CDR3 DNA sequence: TGTGCCAGCAGCCAAGTACCCGTCTACGAGCAGTACTTC. Encoded protein: CASSQVPVYEQYF.

The chain recombines TRBV27 with TRBJ2-1, with no clear D. Germline CDR1 and CDR2: MNHEY and SMNVEV (reference sequence). The CDR3 is made up of 15 amino acids. The germline V and J ends were trimmed by 7 bases and 4 bases, with 17 bases remaining between them. The CDR3 sequence is CASISHGRAYNEQFF. DNA of the CDR3: TGTGCCAGCATCTCCCACGGAAGGGCTTACAATGAGCAGTTCTTC.

The chain links TRBV5-1 to TRBJ1-1; D is undetermined. Germline lookup yields CDR1 SGHRS and CDR2 YFSETQ. The CDR3 spans 14 residues. V was clipped by 5 bases and J by 0 bases, with 11 bases between them. CDR3 sequence: CASSIDNLNTEAFF. The CDR3 DNA follows: TGCGCCAGCAGTATCGACAATCTGAACACTGAAGCTTTCTTT.

In this sample, this clonotype turned up once. The chain uses TRBV5-4 and TRBJ1-2; no reliable D call. The CDR3 spans 13 residues. V lost 1 base, J lost 3 bases, and 7 bases lay in between. Germline V gene lookup returns CDR1 SGHNT and CDR2 YYREEE (reference sequence). CDR3 region: CASSLSEYYGYTF. In nucleotides, the CDR3 is TGTGCCAGCAGCTTGTCTGAGTACTATGGCTACACCTTC.

This chain links TRBV3-1 with TRBJ2-7; a possible D gene is TRBD2 (6 bases). CDR3 length: 16 amino acids. V was pared by 2 bases and J by 2 bases, with 16 bases between. CDR1 and CDR2 from the germline V gene are LGHDT and YNNKEL (reference sequence). The DNA for the CDR3 is TGTGCCAGCAGCCAACAGAGTACGGCGGGACCCTACGAGCAGTACTTC. This codes for CASSQQSTAGPYEQYF.

The genes are TRBV11-2 and TRBJ2-5; D is undetermined. The CDR3 loop spans 15 amino acids. The V end was cut by 4 bases, the J end by 2 bases, with 14 bases between. From germline, CDR1 is SGHAT and CDR2 FQNNGV. The CDR3 nucleotides are TGTGCCAGCAGCTCCTTTTCCGGGCGACAAGAGACCCAGTACTTC. Translating gives CASSSFSGRQETQYF.

This chain joins TRBV7-2 and TRBJ2-7; unclear D gene. The ends were cut back, 2 bases at V and 3 bases at J, with 14 bases in the middle. Germline V CDR1 and CDR2: SGHTA, FQGNSA. The length of the CDR3 is 15 residues. CDR3 sequence reads: CASSLSPILSYEQYF. DNA of the CDR3: TGTGCCAGCAGCTTATCCCCTATACTAAGCTACGAGCAGTACTTC.